These T cell receptor beta chains were read from a single sample in a study of graft-versus-host responses after intestinal transplantation. The table came from immunoSEQ multiplex PCR; TCRdb's copy has only in-frame clones and leaves some out. This sample carries some 130,000 clones, 80% to 95% of them seen once, and the ten largest clones take roughly 0.12%. Which antigens these TCRs recognize remains unknown. The sample consisted of unstimulated CD4+ T cells sorted from spleen or lymph node cells, taken before intestinal transplant. The receptors were gathered from a human donor who received an intestinal transplant. Both conserved end residues are part of each CDR3.

cdr3_aa | j_call | v_call | cdr3_length
CASSPGQGAVEKLFF | TRBJ1-4 | TRBV5-1 | 15
CASRGVASRETQYF | TRBJ2-5 | TRBV25-1 | 14
CASSSGTVSQPQHF | TRBJ1-5 | TRBV7-8 | 14
CAISESYSGANVLTF | TRBJ2-6 | TRBV10-3 | 15
CANPKTGQMETQYF | TRBJ2-5 | TRBV23-1 | 14
CASSDGIIISYEQYF | TRBJ2-7 | TRBV6-1 | 15
CASGLRGRGYTF | TRBJ1-2 | TRBV28 | 12
CAISESSGSTGELFF | TRBJ2-2 | TRBV10-3 | 15
CAWSSGDGVFF | TRBJ1-4 | TRBV30 | 11
CASSYSSGNYNEQFF | TRBJ2-1 | TRBV6-6 | 15
CASSLVGLAGVVRYNEQFF | TRBJ2-1 | TRBV5-1 | 19
CASSYIRGTSYNEQFF | TRBJ2-1 | TRBV6-6 | 16
CASSSETNYGYTF | TRBJ1-2 | TRBV7-8 | 13
CAWRDPGQVIYGYTF | TRBJ1-2 | TRBV30 | 15
CASSPSGSYEQYF | TRBJ2-7 | TRBV18 | 13